Listed below are T cell receptor beta chains from one sample, sequenced in a study of blood T cell repertoires in COVID-19. The assay was immunoSEQ multiplex PCR, and TCRdb's table has in-frame clones only and misses some. This sample has about 60,000 clones; over 70% occur once, and the top ten carry 10%. Sample: peripheral blood. The receptors stem from a man in his thirties or forties with COVID-19, enrolled during active disease. Each CDR3 is given without its conserved first and last residue. Each record gives: V gene, CDR3 length, J gene, CDR3 protein.

>TRBV6-4|13|TRBJ2-1
ASSPQGVSYNEQF
>TRBV28|12|TRBJ1-5
ASTWGQGRQPQH
>TRBV7-9|15|TRBJ2-1
ASSLIHSGSPGDEQF
>TRBV30|12|TRBJ2-1
AWRASGTYNEQF
>TRBV7-9|13|TRBJ1-4
ASSPRQGEREKLF
>TRBV28|9|TRBJ1-1
ASEGDTEAF
>TRBV9|14|TRBJ2-4
ASSLTAGRAKNIQY
>TRBV28|13|TRBJ2-3
ASSRTGFGTDTQY
>TRBV28|12|TRBJ2-7
ASSSGQGAGEQY
>TRBV27|11|TRBJ1-2
ASSSTGGDGYT
>TRBV4-1|14|TRBJ2-7
ASSQPLAGGTYEQY
>TRBV4-1|12|TRBJ2-2
ASSPTGIAGELF
>TRBV2|14|TRBJ2-3
ASSGRLAGVGDTQY
>TRBV19|12|TRBJ1-1
ASSSYRRNTEAF
>TRBV28|15|TRBJ2-7
ASSSAGTSGSFGEQY
>TRBV14|15|TRBJ2-7
ASSQDVLGLAGAEQY
>TRBV28|15|TRBJ2-4
ASSTYRGLIAKNIQY
>TRBV4-1|13|TRBJ2-3
ASRRDPGGTDTQY
>TRBV28|14|TRBJ1-6
ASSLLGHDYNSPLH
>TRBV7-9|14|TRBJ1-2
ASSLGTAEGFYGYT
>TRBV6-5|12|TRBJ1-2
ASTRVGGNYGYT
>TRBV7-9|13|TRBJ2-7
ASSLGAGVSYEQY
>TRBV24-1|12|TRBJ1-5
ATSDSGGTGTQH
>TRBV28|11|TRBJ2-4
ASSLSKQNIQY
>TRBV5-4|13|TRBJ2-2
ASSHKNRETGELF
>TRBV6-5|12|TRBJ2-7
ASSRTSGSYEQY
>TRBV28|14|TRBJ1-5
ASSGRGQGLNQPQH
>TRBV6-6|12|TRBJ1-1
ASSYSHLNTEAF
>TRBV3-1/TRBV3-2|14|TRBJ2-1
ASSQGGGRSFNEQF